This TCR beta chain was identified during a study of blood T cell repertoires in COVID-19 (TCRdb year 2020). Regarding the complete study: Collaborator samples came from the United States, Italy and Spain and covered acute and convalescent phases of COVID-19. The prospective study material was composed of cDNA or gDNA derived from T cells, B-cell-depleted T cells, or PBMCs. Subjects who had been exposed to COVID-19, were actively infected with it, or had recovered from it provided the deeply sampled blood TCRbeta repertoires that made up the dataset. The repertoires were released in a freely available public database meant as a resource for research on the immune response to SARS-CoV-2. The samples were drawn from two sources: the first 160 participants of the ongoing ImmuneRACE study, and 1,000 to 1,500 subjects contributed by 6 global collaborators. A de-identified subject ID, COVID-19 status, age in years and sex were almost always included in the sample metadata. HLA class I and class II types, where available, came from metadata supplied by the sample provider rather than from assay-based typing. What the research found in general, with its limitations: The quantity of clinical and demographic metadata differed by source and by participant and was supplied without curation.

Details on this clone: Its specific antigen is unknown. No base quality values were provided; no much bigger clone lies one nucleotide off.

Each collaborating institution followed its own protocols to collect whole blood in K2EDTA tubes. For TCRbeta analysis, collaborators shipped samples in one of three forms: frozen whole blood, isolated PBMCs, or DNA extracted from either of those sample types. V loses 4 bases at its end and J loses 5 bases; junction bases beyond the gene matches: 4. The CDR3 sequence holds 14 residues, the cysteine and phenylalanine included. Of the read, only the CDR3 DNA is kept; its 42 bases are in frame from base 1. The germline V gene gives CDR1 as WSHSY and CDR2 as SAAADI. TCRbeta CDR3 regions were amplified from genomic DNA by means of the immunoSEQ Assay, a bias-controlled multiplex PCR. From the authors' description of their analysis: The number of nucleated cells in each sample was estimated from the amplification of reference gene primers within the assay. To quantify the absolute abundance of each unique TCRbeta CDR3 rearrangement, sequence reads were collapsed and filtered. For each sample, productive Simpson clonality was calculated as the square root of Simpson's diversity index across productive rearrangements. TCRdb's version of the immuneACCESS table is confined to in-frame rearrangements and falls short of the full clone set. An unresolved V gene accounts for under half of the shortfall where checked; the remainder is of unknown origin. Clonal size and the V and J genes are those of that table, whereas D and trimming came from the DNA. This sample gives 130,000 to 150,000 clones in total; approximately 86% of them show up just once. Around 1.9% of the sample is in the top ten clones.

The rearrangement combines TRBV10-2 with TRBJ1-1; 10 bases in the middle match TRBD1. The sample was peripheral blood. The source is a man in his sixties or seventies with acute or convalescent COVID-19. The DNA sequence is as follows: TGCGCCAGCAGTGTACCGGGACAGGGGACTGAAGCTTTCTTT. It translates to CASSVPGQGTEAFF.